Described below is a single TCR beta chain sequence and its context. Only in-frame clones appear in the TCRdb table, and some are missing; sequencing was by immunoSEQ multiplex PCR. The sample has roughly 150,000 clones; more than 70% are singletons. The sample belongs to a study of blood T cell repertoires in COVID-19. The wider study: Sources were T cells, B-cell-depleted T cells, or PBMCs; the material itself was cDNA or gDNA.

CDR1 KGHDR and CDR2 SFDVKD come from the germline V gene. The CDR3 length is 12 residues. The V end lost 3 bases, the J end lost 8 bases, and 9 bases lay between the germline ends. The receptor was derived from a man aged 45 to 65 who had recovered from COVID-19. The chain links TRBV24-1 to TRBJ1-2; D is unclear. Sequences were obtained from peripheral blood. The CDR3 DNA reads TGTGCCACCAGTGATCCCTCCCTCGGCTACACCTTC. This gives the protein CATSDPSLGYTF.